Listed below are T cell receptor beta chains from one sample, sequenced in a study of shared clonotypes between healthy human individuals. The table came from immunoSEQ multiplex PCR; TCRdb's copy has only in-frame clones and leaves some out. The data hold some 1,100,000 clones, with about four fifths observed a single time. The sequenced sample was memory CD4+ T cells from PBMCs. Receptor source: a man younger than 30 in good health. Some clones in this sample may be carry-over from other donors' samples. The CDR3 runs from the conserved cysteine through the conserved F or W. The D gene is left open where the match is weak. Clone sizes are given selectively: once, few, many, or a class where the clone is expanded.

>-|TRBV5-1|TRBJ1-6|-
CASSLMAGGGNSPLHF
TGCGCCAGCAGCTTGATGGCTGGTGGTGGGAATTCACCCCTCCACTTT
>-|TRBV19|TRBJ1-1|-
CASSSDRSTVMNTEAFF
TGTGCCAGTAGCAGTGACAGGTCCACGGTAATGAACACTGAAGCTTTCTTT
>-|TRBV19|TRBJ2-1|TRBD2
CASSAIAGGSDEQFF
TGTGCCAGTAGTGCAATAGCGGGAGGTTCCGATGAGCAGTTCTTC
>-|TRBV19|TRBJ2-5|-
CASSRSGETQYF
TGTGCCAGTAGTCGTTCGGGAGAGACCCAGTACTTC
>-|TRBV11-3|TRBJ2-3|-
CASSLASTDTQYF
TGTGCCAGCAGCTTAGCTAGCACAGATACGCAGTATTTT
>-|TRBV5-1|TRBJ2-7|TRBD2
CASSTTGLAGNEQYF
TGCGCCAGCAGCACCACGGGACTAGCTGGCAACGAGCAGTACTTC
>-|TRBV2|TRBJ1-5|-
CASSASQGDQPQHF
TGTGCCAGCAGTGCGAGTCAAGGGGATCAGCCCCAGCATTTT
>-|TRBV28|TRBJ2-3|-
CASSRRRPTDTQYF
TGTGCCAGCAGCCGTCGCCGACCTACAGATACGCAGTATTTT
>many|TRBV4-2|TRBJ2-5|TRBD2
CASSQEELAGEKTQYF
TGTGCCAGCAGCCAAGAGGAACTAGCGGGAGAAAAGACCCAGTACTTC
>-|TRBV19|TRBJ1-3|TRBD1
CASSKKTGVRIATIYF
TGTGCCAGTAGTAAAAAGACAGGGGTTCGGATCGCCACCATATATTTT
>-|TRBV20-1|TRBJ2-5|-
CSASSQETQYF
TGCAGTGCTAGCTCCCAAGAGACCCAGTACTTC
>-|TRBV28|TRBJ1-2|-
CASSFGMRGYTF
TGTGCCAGCAGTTTCGGTATGCGTGGCTACACCTTC
>-|TRBV7-2|TRBJ2-3|TRBD1
CASTNPGGSETQYF
TGTGCCAGCACCAACCCAGGGGGCTCGGAGACGCAGTATTTT